The 9 T cell receptor beta chains reported below all come from one sample, sequenced in a study of T-cell memory formation after mild COVID-19. TCRdb re-analysed the 5' RACE reads in MiXCR, keeping a single row per CDR3 protein. The repertoire has about 250,000 distinct CDR3 sequences, roughly 15% of them found once; the top ten carry approximately 3.6%. Sequenced input: PBMCs or a T cell subset sorted from them (not recorded which). The receptors here all came from a man younger than 35 who had mild COVID-19 (a few samples of this study predate the infection). Cell type and time point are not known.

The V call is TRBV5-6, the J call TRBJ2-7, with D possibly matching TRBD2 (6 bases). Germline values: CDR1 SGHDT, CDR2 YYEEEE. This CDR3 comprises 13 residues. V was clipped by 4 bases and J by 1 base, with 9 bases between them. CDR3 nucleotide sequence: TGTGCCAGCAGCCCTCGGGGGTCCTACGAGCAGTACGTC. It encodes CASSPRGSYEQYV.

The chain carries TRBV12-3 or TRBV12-4 and TRBJ1-1; unclear D gene. The germline V and J ends were trimmed by 3 bases and 0 bases, with 8 bases remaining between them. The CDR3 extends over 14 amino acids. The CDR3 protein is CASSLFRLNTEAFF. Here the CDR3 DNA reads TGTGCCAGCAGTTTGTTCAGGTTGAACACTGAAGCTTTCTTT.

The chain joins TRBV18 to TRBJ2-3, with a tentative D call TRBD1 (6 bases). From germline, CDR1 is KGHSH and CDR2 LQKENI. Trimming took 3 bases from V and 4 from J, leaving 11 bases between them. This CDR3 contains 14 residues. The CDR3 sequence is CASSPRGGSDTQYF. In DNA form, the CDR3 reads TGTGCCAGCTCACCCCGAGGGGGATCAGATACGCAGTATTTT.

This clonotype has just a few counts. The CDR3 loop reads CASSFGAGSHEQYF. DNA for the CDR3: TGTGCCAGCAGTTTCGGGGCAGGGTCCCACGAGCAGTACTTC. The J gene is TRBJ2-7, the V gene TRBV12-3 or TRBV12-4; D is perhaps TRBD1 or TRBD2 (5 bases each). The CDR3 extends over 14 amino acids. Trimming pared 3 bases from V and 5 bases from J, leaving 14 bases between.

The chain joins TRBV5-1 to TRBJ1-1; 9 positions agree with TRBD1. J was trimmed by 0 bases and V by 4 bases; bases with no gene match: 7. The germline gives CDR1 SGHRS, CDR2 YFSETQ. CDR3 length: 16 amino acids. CDR3 residues: CASSEQGANMNTEAFF. The CDR3 DNA is TGCGCCAGCAGCGAACAGGGGGCGAACATGAACACTGAAGCTTTCTTT.

The gene calls are TRBV15 and TRBJ2-5, with 12 nucleotides matching TRBD2. From germline, CDR1 is LNHNV and CDR2 YYDKDF (reference sequence). J gave up 1 base and V 3 bases, and 3 bases lay outside the gene matches. The CDR3 is 16 residues long. CDR3 residues: CATSRRLAGVQETQYF. CDR3 nucleotides: TGTGCCACCAGCAGGAGACTAGCGGGGGTCCAAGAGACCCAGTACTTC.

This clonotype was recorded at least ten times. This chain connects TRBV4-1 to TRBJ1-5, with 8 bases lining up with TRBD1. With 1 base clipped from V and 8 bases from J, the junction kept 7 bases outside the gene matches. Germline V CDR1 and CDR2: MGHRA, YSYEKL. This CDR3 contains 15 residues. CDR3 amino acids: CASSQGGQAGEPQHF. CDR3 sequence (DNA): TGCGCCAGCAGCCAAGGGGGACAGGCCGGGGAGCCCCAGCATTTT.

This clonotype has a handful of counts. This chain connects TRBV5-6 to TRBJ1-2; 7 bases align to TRBD1. V gave up 0 bases and J gave up 7 bases; unmatched junction bases: 6. Germline V gives CDR1 SGHDT, CDR2 YYEEEE. This CDR3 contains 14 residues. This CDR3 reads CASSLGQGLPGYTF. CDR3 coding DNA: TGTGCCAGCAGCTTGGGACAGGGTTTGCCTGGCTACACCTTC. The complete variable domain, with remaining parts taken from reference TRBV5-6 and TRBJ1-2, reads DAGVTQSPTHLIKTRGQQVTLRCSPKSGHDTVSWYQQALGQGPQFIFQYYEEEERQRGNFPDRFSGHQFPNYSSELNVNALLLGDSALYLCASSLGQGLPGYTFGSGTRLTVV.

Only a few counts were recorded for this clonotype. This chain links TRBV2 with TRBJ2-2, with a weak D call TRBD2 (5 bases). The CDR3 consists of 14 residues. Trimming shortened V by 7 bases and J by 6 bases, and 15 bases separated the two germline ends. Per the germline V gene, CDR1 is SNHLY and CDR2 is FYNNEI. CDR3 protein: CASMDLGSSGELFF. The CDR3 coding sequence is TGTGCCAGCATGGACTTGGGGAGTTCCGGGGAGCTGTTTTTT.